This T cell receptor beta chain was retrieved from a study of molecular identifiers for immune sequencing clone quantification. Via MiXCR, TCRdb re-called the PCR reads, giving one row per CDR3 protein. Of under 600,000 distinct CDR3 sequences in the sample, over 20% are singletons; the top ten hold around 0.84%. CDR1 is SGHDN and CDR2 is FVKESK in the germline V gene. This CDR3 is 18 amino acids long. With 6 bases clipped from V and 5 bases from J, the junction kept 16 bases outside the gene matches. CD8+CD4-CCR7+CD45RA+ cells were sorted as naive CD8 T cells. The chain combines TRBV14 with TRBJ1-4; TRBD1 aligns across 9 bases. Source material: naive CD8+ T cells from blood, with Jurkat cell RNA spiked in. The sample's subset: FACS-sorted CD8+CD4-CCR7+CD45RA+ naive T cells. This clonotype was sampled from a human donor in good health. Some libraries in this study had Jurkat cell RNA spiked in. Here the CDR3 reads CASSEGTGRSKLNEKLFF. Here the CDR3 DNA reads TGTGCCAGCAGTGAGGGGACAGGGAGATCCAAGCTGAATGAAAAACTGTTTTTT.